These T cell receptor beta chains were read from a single sample in a study of monozygotic twins with inflammatory bowel disease. TCRdb re-called the 5' RACE reads; every CDR3 protein appears as one record, without DNA. This sample's table reports approximately 420,000 distinct CDR3 sequences. The specimen sequenced was blood. The receptors here all came from a human donor with ulcerative colitis or Crohn's disease, or a healthy co-twin of an affected twin (not recorded which). The CDR3 runs from the conserved cysteine through the conserved F or W.

cdr3_length,v_call,j_call,cdr3_aa
15,TRBV6-5,TRBJ1-5,CASSYSLGENQPQHF
13,TRBV15,TRBJ2-7,CATSREGGNEQYF
16,TRBV24-1,TRBJ2-3,CATSDAEGKGADTQYF
22,TRBV7-4,TRBJ2-1,CASSLAPWPGTSGGATYNEQFF
15,TRBV10-2,TRBJ1-1,CASSERGGQNTEAFF
15,TRBV5-1,TRBJ1-4,CASSLDTATNEKLFF
13,TRBV7-9,TRBJ2-7,CASSLGGGDEQYF
15,TRBV6-2/TRBV6-3,TRBJ2-1,CASSKTSGTGNEQFF
18,TRBV5-8,TRBJ2-4,CASIRSIVGPLAKNIQYF
12,TRBV28,TRBJ1-2,CASSFQVPLYTF
14,TRBV7-2,TRBJ1-5,CASSRDRRNQPQHF
15,TRBV25-1,TRBJ2-5,CASSDLDSGGKTQYF
18,TRBV19,TRBJ1-5,CASSIDGTGGRGNQPQHF
15,TRBV27,TRBJ1-5,CASSFRQGSNQPQHF
14,TRBV6-1,TRBJ2-4,CASKPGWEGNIQYF
12,TRBV29-1,TRBJ1-1,CSVEVWNTEAFF
16,TRBV5-5,TRBJ2-1,CASSLAVTRYYNEQFF
16,TRBV7-9,TRBJ1-3,CASSKPDRAAGNTIYF
13,TRBV30,TRBJ1-3,CAWNRGHGNTIYF
16,TRBV4-3,TRBJ2-1,CASSRQGGAFYNEQFF
16,TRBV4-1,TRBJ1-1,CASSPFVTGTNTEAFF
13,TRBV29-1,TRBJ2-1,CGELAGGYNEQFF
14,TRBV7-9,TRBJ1-2,CASSIGTEFYGYTF
17,TRBV20-1,TRBJ2-1,CSAREGSGGHSISEQFF
15,TRBV7-6,TRBJ2-5,CASSLGTGNPETQYF
13,TRBV5-1,TRBJ1-2,CASSEFWGYGYTF
15,TRBV27,TRBJ2-1,CASRAGALGHNEQFF
17,TRBV7-2,TRBJ2-2,CASSPRWIAGDTGELFF
12,TRBV5-6,TRBJ2-3,CASSTGGNTQYF
12,TRBV19,TRBJ1-3,CASSPGFGTIYF
14,TRBV30,TRBJ2-1,CAWSVPGGYREQFF
15,TRBV2,TRBJ2-7,CASSVRGAFRYEQYF
15,TRBV6-1,TRBJ2-2,CATQPSTANTGELFF
15,TRBV5-5,TRBJ2-1,CASRIRGGSYNEQFF
13,TRBV14,TRBJ2-1,CASSHGLAGEQFF
16,TRBV11-2,TRBJ2-5,CASGPGAVIRGETQYF
15,TRBV5-4,TRBJ2-7,CASSYPTGGSYEQYF
13,TRBV2,TRBJ2-7,CASRPTGSYEQYF
15,TRBV6-1,TRBJ2-1,CASGYPGLVYNEQFF
11,TRBV7-6,TRBJ2-7,CASALGVEQYF
14,TRBV12-3/TRBV12-4,TRBJ1-4,CASSLLGTGEKLFF
16,TRBV27,TRBJ2-3,CASSLALAGVTDTQYF
17,TRBV27,TRBJ2-7,CASSETKRSTSGTEQYF
13,TRBV5-1,TRBJ2-7,CASSSGGLEEQYF
13,TRBV7-6,TRBJ2-2,CASSPPGIGELFF
15,TRBV20-1,TRBJ2-2,CSARDGSSNTGELFF
13,TRBV20-1,TRBJ1-4,CSVQQGRLEKLFF
16,TRBV6-2/TRBV6-3,TRBJ1-6,CASRGTGVSVDSPLHF
16,TRBV25-1,TRBJ2-7,CASSESKGDPRGEQYF
14,TRBV7-9,TRBJ2-1,CASSFAGSRNEQFF
16,TRBV5-1,TRBJ2-2,CASSVPRGGNTGELFF
16,TRBV7-2,TRBJ2-2,CASSLESGAPTGELFF
15,TRBV7-8,TRBJ2-7,CASSFPGTGSHEQYF